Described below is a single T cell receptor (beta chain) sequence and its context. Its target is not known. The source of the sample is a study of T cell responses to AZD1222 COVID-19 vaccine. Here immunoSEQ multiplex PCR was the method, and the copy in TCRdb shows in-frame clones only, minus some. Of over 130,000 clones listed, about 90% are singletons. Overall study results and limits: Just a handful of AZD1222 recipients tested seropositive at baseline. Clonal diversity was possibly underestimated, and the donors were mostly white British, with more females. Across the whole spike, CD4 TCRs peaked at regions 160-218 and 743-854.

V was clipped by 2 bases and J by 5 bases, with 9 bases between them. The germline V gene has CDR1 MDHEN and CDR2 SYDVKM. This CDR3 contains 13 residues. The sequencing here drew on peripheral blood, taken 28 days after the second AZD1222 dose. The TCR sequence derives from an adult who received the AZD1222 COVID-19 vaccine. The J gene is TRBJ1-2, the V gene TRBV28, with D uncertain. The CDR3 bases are TGTGCCAGCAGTTTAGGCAGAGCATATGGCTACACCTTC. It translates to CASSLGRAYGYTF.